This TCR beta chain was sequenced during a study of shared clonotypes between healthy human individuals. Study-wide findings and caveats: Among donors, sharing of clonotypes was expected to be affected by sequencing depth.

After removal of 2 bases from V and 3 bases from J, the junction contained 16 bases not matched to a gene. The CDR3 length is 18 residues. From germline, CDR1 is SGHKS and CDR2 YYEKEE (reference sequence). Some clones are missing from TCRdb's copy, which holds only in-frame ones; the method was immunoSEQ multiplex PCR. The sample holds around 2.5 million clones, roughly 93% seen once. Concerning this clone: As yet, its antigen is unknown.

The source material was naive CD4+ T cells from PBMCs. As for subset: CD45RA+ positively selected. V and J are TRBV5-5 and TRBJ1-1; 7 positions match TRBD1. The source is a man in his late teens or twenties in good health. Some clones in this sample may be carry-over from other donors' samples. In DNA form, the CDR3 reads TGTGCCAGCAGCTTCCACAGGGGTAAGGTGAATCTGTACACTGAAGCTTTCTTT. Protein sequence: CASSFHRGKVNLYTEAFF.